The next 27 T cell receptor beta chains were all read from a single sample in a study of control samples from healthy donors and cancer patients. The data were produced by immunoSEQ multiplex PCR, yet TCRdb's version contains in-frame clones alone and is incomplete. The sample includes 150,000 or so clones, 93% of them seen just once. Material: blood. All receptors come from a woman aged 55-69 years in good health.

Concerning this clone: Other DNA sequences within the sample encode an identical CDR3. The rearrangement links TRBV2 to TRBJ1-1; D not certain. Trimming removed 8 bases at V and 7 bases at J, with 8 bases between. The CDR3 contains 10 residues. The germline V gene encodes CDR1 SNHLY and CDR2 FYNNEI. The DNA for the CDR3 is TGTGCCAGCTCGATAGGTGAAGCTTTCTTT. This sequence encodes CASSIGEAFF.

This clone was seen a handful of times. The chain carries TRBV4-1 and TRBJ2-5, with 9 bases that match TRBD2. The CDR3 sequence is 15 residues long. Trimming at V came to 3 bases and at J to 5 bases, leaving 7 bases not matched to a gene. Germline values: CDR1 MGHRA, CDR2 YSYEKL. DNA of the CDR3: TGCGCCAGCAGCCAGGGACTAGCTCCTCAGGAGACCCAGTACTTC. Amino acids: CASSQGLAPQETQYF.

CDR3 bases: TGCGCCAGCAGCCTGGACAGGGTGACCGGGGAGCTGTTTTTT. Translating gives CASSLDRVTGELFF. This chain joins TRBV5-1 and TRBJ2-2, with 8 bases fitting TRBD1. The V gene's germline CDR1 is SGHRS and CDR2 YFSETQ. CDR3 length equals 14 residues. The V gene end was trimmed by 4 bases and the J gene end by 5 bases; junction bases not matched to a gene: 4.

V usage is TRBV5-1 and J usage is TRBJ1-3; D remains unclear. Germline CDR1 and CDR2: SGHRS and YFSETQ. V was cut by 1 base and J by 4 bases, with 3 bases left in between. The CDR3 sequence is 12 residues long. CDR3 residues: CASSLQGNTIYF. CDR3 in DNA: TGCGCCAGCAGCTTGCAAGGAAACACCATATATTTT.

The genes are TRBV7-9 and TRBJ2-1; 11 nucleotides match TRBD2. V dropped 5 bases and J dropped 0; count of bases not matched to a gene: 6. Germline V lookup: CDR1 SEHNR, CDR2 FQNEAQ (reference sequence). This CDR3 has 17 residues. CDR3 in amino acids: CASSPPLAGGSYNEQFF. CDR3 in DNA: TGTGCCAGCAGCCCCCCCCTAGCGGGAGGCTCCTACAATGAGCAGTTCTTC.

This chain uses TRBV30 with TRBJ2-1; the match to TRBD2 covers 10 bases. This CDR3 spans 13 amino acids. Germline CDR1 reads GTSNPN; CDR2 reads SVGIG (reference sequence). V lost 2 bases and J lost 8; bases outside the gene matches: 3. The chain's CDR3 is CAWSSGGAHEQFF. The CDR3 nucleotides are TGTGCCTGGAGTAGCGGGGGGGCCCATGAGCAGTTCTTC.

The chain has TRBV5-1 and TRBJ2-7; TRBD1 matches 7 bases. Per the germline V gene, CDR1 is SGHRS and CDR2 is YFSETQ. The CDR3 extends over 14 amino acids. V gave up 2 bases and J gave up 3 bases; unmatched junction bases: 5. The DNA for the CDR3 is TGCGCCAGCAGCTTACAAACAGGGGACTACGAGCAGTACTTC. It encodes CASSLQTGDYEQYF.

The J gene is TRBJ2-1, the V gene TRBV7-2; 8 bases agree with TRBD2. The germline gives CDR1 SGHTA, CDR2 FQGNSA. There are 15 residues in the CDR3. Trimming cost V 6 bases and J 1 base; bases outside gene matches: 5. CDR3 in DNA: TGTGCCAGCAGGGCGGGGGGCAGATCCTACAATGAGCAGTTCTTC. Its translation: CASRAGGRSYNEQFF.

The chain links TRBV2 to TRBJ1-5; D gene uncertain. The CDR3 is made up of 13 amino acids. Germline V CDR1 and CDR2: SNHLY, FYNNEI. The germline V and J ends were trimmed by 3 bases and 4 bases, with 7 bases remaining between them. In DNA form, the CDR3 reads TGTGCCAGCAGTGAGGGCGTTAATCAGCCCCAGCATTTT. It encodes CASSEGVNQPQHF.

This clone was found once. The V call is TRBV7-6, the J call TRBJ1-6; 7 nucleotides agree with TRBD1. Trimming at V came to 4 bases and at J to 6 bases, leaving 6 bases not matched to a gene. The CDR3 totals 15 residues. From germline, CDR1 is SGHVS and CDR2 FNYEAQ. The CDR3 DNA reads as TGTGCCAGCAGCTCCACAGGGGCGGGTAATTCACCCCTCCACTTT. Translation: CASSSTGAGNSPLHF.

The chain has TRBV4-1 and TRBJ1-1, with 9 bases that match TRBD1. This CDR3 region has 16 residues. Per germline, CDR1 MGHRA and CDR2 YSYEKL. Germline trimming cut 0 bases from V and 7 bases from J; bases unmatched to any gene: 9. Written as DNA, the CDR3 is TGCGCCAGCAGCCAAGATAGCAAACAGGGGGCCAATGAAGCTTTCTTT. Residues: CASSQDSKQGANEAFF.

This clone was counted a single time. The chain recombines TRBV4-3 with TRBJ2-7, with D maybe TRBD2 (5 bases). This CDR3 has 12 amino acids. The germline V gene encodes CDR1 LGHNA and CDR2 YSLEER. V lost 9 bases and J lost 3, with 12 bases in between. The CDR3 is CASIRELYEQYF. CDR3 nucleotide sequence: TGCGCCAGTATAAGGGAGCTCTACGAGCAGTACTTC.

The rearrangement uses TRBV18 and TRBJ2-2; TRBD1 agrees at 7 bases. Germline CDR1 reads KGHSH; CDR2 reads LQKENI. This CDR3 is 16 amino acids long. Trimming removed 1 base from V and 4 bases from J; junction bases left unmatched: 6. CDR3 loop: CASSPREQGTTGELFF. CDR3 in DNA: TGTGCCAGCTCACCACGGGAACAGGGGACCACCGGGGAGCTGTTTTTT. Using reference TRBV18 and TRBJ2-2 for the parts outside the CDR3, the full variable domain is NAGVMQNPRHLVRRRGQEARLRCSPMKGHSHVYWYRQLPEEGLKFMVYLQKENIIDESGMPKERFSAEFPKEGPSILRIQQVVRGDSAAYFCASSPREQGTTGELFFGEGSRLTVL.

V gene TRBV7-9 combines with J gene TRBJ1-3; D ambiguous. Germline assignment: CDR1 SEHNR and CDR2 FQNEAQ (reference sequence). Between the trimmed V and J ends, which lost 6 bases and 4 bases, there was a span of 16 bases. The CDR3 is made up of 15 amino acids. The DNA of the CDR3 is TGTGCCAGCAGACCCCCCCCGAGGTTGGGAAACACCATATATTTT. Its protein product is CASRPPPRLGNTIYF.

Notes on this clone: Distinct nucleotide sequences in the sample also encode this CDR3. This sequence joins TRBV5-1 and TRBJ1-3, with TRBD1 matching 8 bases. CDR3 length: 15 residues. Trimming removed 2 bases from V and 2 bases from J; junction bases left unmatched: 3. CDR1 and CDR2 from the germline V gene are SGHRS and YFSETQ. CDR3 sequence reads: CASSLGTGAGNTIYF. As DNA, the CDR3 is TGCGCCAGCAGCTTAGGGACAGGCGCTGGAAACACCATATATTTT.

The rearrangement uses TRBV29-1 and TRBJ2-1; 8 nucleotides line up with TRBD2. With 1 base clipped from V and 3 bases from J, the junction kept 5 bases outside the gene matches. The CDR3 loop spans 15 amino acids. CDR1 is SQVTM, CDR2 ANQGSEA, per germline. The CDR3 loop is CSVEGVSGNYNEQFF. The CDR3 bases are TGCAGCGTTGAAGGGGTTAGCGGGAACTACAATGAGCAGTTCTTC.

A single count supports this clone. The chain has TRBV2 and TRBJ1-4; D not resolved. CDR1 SNHLY and CDR2 FYNNEI come from the germline V gene. The CDR3 is 14 residues long. Trimming cost V 6 bases and J 0 bases, with 8 bases left between them. The CDR3, as DNA: TGTGCCAGCAGCCACAGAACAACTAATGAAAAACTGTTTTTT. Residues: CASSHRTTNEKLFF. Based on the CDR3 plus reference TRBV2 and TRBJ1-4, the full variable domain is EPEVTQTPSHQVTQMGQEVILRCVPISNHLYFYWYRQILGQKVEFLVSFYNNEISEKSEIFDDQFSVERPDGSNFTLKIRSTKLEDSAMYFCASSHRTTNEKLFFGSGTQLSVL.

The DNA for the CDR3 is TGTGCCAGCAGCTCTTCGGGGGGCGGGCAGCCCCAGCATTTT. Encoded protein: CASSSSGGGQPQHF. The chain has TRBV11-2 and TRBJ1-5, with a possible D match to TRBD1 (6 bases). Per germline, CDR1 SGHAT and CDR2 FQNNGV. Trimming shortened V by 4 bases and J by 7 bases, and 14 bases separated the two germline ends. The CDR3 consists of 14 residues. The variable domain in full, with the rest retrieved from reference TRBV11-2 and TRBJ1-5, is EAGVAQSPRYKIIEKRQSVAFWCNPISGHATLYWYQQILGQGPKLLIQFQNNGVVDDSQLPKDRFSAERLKGVDSTLKIQPAKLEDSAVYLCASSSSGGGQPQHFGDGTRLSIL.

CDR3 nucleotide sequence: TGCAGTGCTAGTAGGCCCGACAGGGACAGGAATGGCTACACCTTC. Protein sequence: CSASRPDRDRNGYTF. The rearrangement uses TRBV20-1 and TRBJ1-2; 8 nucleotides line up with TRBD1. Trimming took 3 bases from V and 6 from J; bases not matched to a gene: 12. CDR1 and CDR2 (germline): DFQATT, SNEGSKA (reference sequence). The CDR3 has 15 residues.

The rearrangement uses TRBV7-8 and TRBJ2-2; 9 bases agree with TRBD1. This CDR3 comprises 16 residues. Looked up from germline, CDR1 is SGHVS and CDR2 is FQNEAQ. The junction had 9 bases not matched to a gene; V was cut back by 5 bases and J by 5 bases. CDR3: CASSPDRGLLTGELFF. The CDR3 nucleotides read TGTGCCAGCAGCCCAGACAGGGGGTTACTGACCGGGGAGCTGTTTTTT.

This clone was detected only once. The chain uses TRBV10-3 and TRBJ1-1; D possibly corresponds to TRBD1 (6 bases). The CDR3 is 12 amino acids. V lost 6 bases to trimming and J lost 6 bases, with 11 bases between them. The germline V gene encodes CDR1 ENHRY and CDR2 SYGVKD. CDR3 DNA: TGTGCCATCAGCTGGGGGGGCGCTGAAGCTTTCTTT. Protein: CAISWGGAEAFF.

The J gene is TRBJ2-7, the V gene TRBV4-3; 8 bases align to TRBD1. Unmatched junction bases numbered 7, after V lost 0 bases and J lost 3 bases. Germline assignment: CDR1 LGHNA and CDR2 YSLEER. This CDR3 spans 16 amino acids. The CDR3 coding sequence is TGCGCCAGCAGCCAAGATCGAACAGGGGGATTCTACGAGCAGTACTTC. Its translation: CASSQDRTGGFYEQYF.

The rearrangement joins TRBV12-5 to TRBJ1-1; D unclear. The CDR3 is 12 amino acids. Germline CDR1 reads LGHNT; CDR2 reads FRNRAP. With 5 bases removed from V and 3 bases from J, the gap between germline ends came to 7 bases. Here the CDR3 DNA reads TGTGCTAGTGGTAGCGGGCACACTGAAGCTTTCTTT. Translating it yields CASGSGHTEAFF.

This clone was seen more than once but under ten times. The chain's CDR3 is CSVDDRPGHTEAFF. CDR3 DNA: TGCAGCGTTGACGACCGACCGGGGCACACTGAAGCTTTCTTT. This chain joins TRBV29-1 and TRBJ1-1; a possible D gene is TRBD1 (5 bases). The germline CDR1 and CDR2 sequences are SQVTM and ANQGSEA. Between the trimmed V and J ends, which lost 3 bases and 3 bases, there was a span of 14 bases. The CDR3 is made up of 14 amino acids.

The V call is TRBV6-6, the J call TRBJ1-2; the match to TRBD1 covers 7 bases. The CDR3 consists of 14 residues. The J segment lost 3 bases and the V segment lost 5 bases, leaving 6 bases of the junction unmatched. CDR1 is MNHNY and CDR2 is SVGAGI in the germline V gene (reference sequence). CDR3 region: CASSKDRPYYGYTF. The DNA of the CDR3 is TGTGCCAGCAGTAAGGACAGGCCCTACTATGGCTACACCTTC.

A note on this clone: Within the sample, other DNA sequences also encode this same CDR3. The chain has TRBV29-1 and TRBJ1-1, with a weak D call TRBD1 (5 bases). This CDR3 contains 12 residues. The germline V gene has CDR1 SQVTM and CDR2 ANQGSEA. V shed 6 bases and J shed 1 base, with 9 bases lying between them. The CDR3 coding sequence is TGCAGCGTGCTCAGGGCGAACACTGAAGCTTTCTTT. Encoded protein: CSVLRANTEAFF.

This CDR3 is CASSPTENYGYTF. Written as DNA, the CDR3 is TGTGCCAGCTCACCGACAGAGAACTATGGCTACACCTTC. This sequence joins TRBV18 and TRBJ1-2; tentative D call: TRBD1 (5 bases). Germline V lookup: CDR1 KGHSH, CDR2 LQKENI. With 3 bases removed from V and 2 bases from J, the gap between germline ends came to 7 bases. This CDR3 has 13 amino acids. Complete variable domain (other parts from reference TRBV18 and TRBJ1-2): NAGVMQNPRHLVRRRGQEARLRCSPMKGHSHVYWYRQLPEEGLKFMVYLQKENIIDESGMPKERFSAEFPKEGPSILRIQQVVRGDSAAYFCASSPTENYGYTFGSGTRLTVV.